This T cell receptor beta chain was observed in a study of T cells in Graves' hyperthyroidism and ophthalmopathy. Study-level findings and limits: Blood also carried most thyroid clonotypes expanded above 0.001.

This clonotype has at least ten counts. Its antigen is undetermined. The CDR3 runs to 13 residues. The germline CDR1 and CDR2 sequences are DFQATT and SNEGSKA (reference sequence). The V end lost 6 bases, the J end lost 0 bases, and 11 bases lay between the germline ends. From RNA transcripts, TCR beta CDR3 regions were amplified. HTBI primers were used for first-round RT-PCR of the TCR CDR3. Using its own MiXCR run on the multiplex PCR reads, TCRdb lists one record per CDR3 protein. Seen here are 550,000 to 600,000 distinct CDR3 sequences, about 43% observed once, and the top ten hold around 20%. The receptor was derived from an adult woman with Graves' disease, either hyperthyroidism or ophthalmopathy (not recorded which). V usage is TRBV20-1 and J usage is TRBJ1-1; TRBD1 might be the D (5 bases). Sequenced material: peripheral blood or thyroid tissue (not recorded which). The chain's CDR3 is CSAGTVMNTEAFF. The CDR3 DNA reads TGCAGTGCGGGGACGGTGATGAACACTGAAGCTTTCTTT.